This is a list of T cell receptor beta chains from one sample in a study of T cell changes during pregnancy in multiple sclerosis. The data were produced by immunoSEQ multiplex PCR, yet TCRdb's version contains in-frame clones alone and is incomplete. The table shows over 100,000 clones, with 92% occurring only once. Sample: peripheral blood, taken in the third trimester of pregnancy. These TCRs come from a female donor with multiple sclerosis, enrolled in a pregnancy study. CDR3s include the opening cysteine and the closing phenylalanine or tryptophan. The D gene is left open where the match is weak. Size is stated for part of the rows, as once, few or many counts, or as a class when the clone is expanded.

clone_size	d_call	v_call	j_call	cdr3_aa	cdr3_nt
.	.	TRBV27	TRBJ1-4	CASGPARAGREKLFF	TGTGCCAGCGGCCCCGCGCGGGCAGGACGTGAAAAACTGTTTTTT
.	.	TRBV10-3	TRBJ1-3	CAISDSSSGNTIYF	TGTGCCATCAGCGACTCAAGCTCTGGAAACACCATATATTTT
once	.	TRBV9	TRBJ1-5	CASSVDETFKPQHF	TGTGCCAGCAGCGTAGATGAGACATTTAAGCCCCAGCATTTT
.	.	TRBV9	TRBJ1-1	CASSVESGRVTEAFF	TGTGCCAGCAGCGTAGAATCGGGCAGGGTAACTGAAGCTTTCTTT
.	TRBD1	TRBV19	TRBJ2-5	CASSIGDRGRETQYF	TGTGCCAGTAGTATCGGGGACAGGGGGCGAGAGACCCAGTACTTC
.	TRBD1	TRBV5-4	TRBJ1-2	CASSLRRGDGYTF	TGTGCCAGCAGCTTGCGCAGGGGGGATGGCTACACCTTC
.	TRBD2	TRBV7-9	TRBJ2-4	CASSPGLAQYF	TGTGCCAGCAGCCCGGGACTAGCTCAGTACTTC
.	.	TRBV10-2	TRBJ2-1	CASSELGGDSFYNEQFF	TGCGCCAGCAGTGAGTTAGGAGGTGATAGCTTCTACAATGAGCAGTTCTTC
.	TRBD1	TRBV2	TRBJ1-6	CASSDGQGASPLHF	TGTGCCAGCAGTGATGGGCAGGGGGCTTCACCCCTCCACTTT
.	.	TRBV7-2	TRBJ1-5	CASSLVIDQPQHF	TGTGCCAGCAGCTTAGTAATTGATCAGCCCCAGCATTTT
.	.	TRBV7-8	TRBJ2-1	CASSIVGGNNEQFF	TGTGCCAGCAGCATCGTCGGAGGAAACAATGAGCAGTTCTTC
.	TRBD1	TRBV2	TRBJ2-3	CASSRQGGDTQYF	TGTGCCAGCAGCAGACAGGGGGGAGATACGCAGTATTTT
.	TRBD1	TRBV7-9	TRBJ2-1	CASSLEGQSYNEQFF	TGTGCCAGCAGCTTAGAGGGACAGAGTTACAATGAGCAGTTCTTC
.	TRBD1	TRBV5-1	TRBJ1-5	CASSPSGTDQPQHF	TGCGCCAGCAGCCCGTCGGGGACAGATCAGCCCCAGCATTTT
.	TRBD2	TRBV11-2	TRBJ2-3	CASSLAWGGGDTDTQYF	TGTGCCAGCAGCTTAGCTTGGGGCGGGGGGGACACAGATACGCAGTATTTT
.	.	TRBV5-6	TRBJ1-1	CASSLDRNTEAFF	TGTGCCAGCAGCTTGGACAGGAACACTGAAGCTTTCTTT
.	.	TRBV5-4	TRBJ1-3	CASSFPGAGNTIYF	TGTGCCAGCAGCTTCCCAGGGGCTGGAAACACCATATATTTT
.	TRBD1	TRBV27	TRBJ1-1	CASSFGTGAVATEAFF	TGTGCCAGCAGTTTTGGGACAGGGGCGGTGGCCACTGAAGCTTTCTTT
.	TRBD1	TRBV28	TRBJ2-7	CASSLVQGWQYF	TGTGCCAGCAGTTTAGTACAGGGGTGGCAGTACTTC
.	.	TRBV6-5	TRBJ1-1	CASSPMGGTEAFF	TGTGCCAGCAGCCCGATGGGGGGAACTGAAGCTTTCTTT
.	TRBD1	TRBV4-2	TRBJ1-2	CASSQDRTRDRLNGYTF	TGTGCCAGCAGCCAAGACCGGACTCGGGACAGACTGAACGGCTACACCTTC
once	TRBD2	TRBV5-1	TRBJ2-2	CASSFFGTSATGELFF	TGCGCCAGCAGCTTCTTCGGGACTAGCGCCACCGGGGAGCTGTTTTTT
.	.	TRBV11-2	TRBJ1-5	CASSLGGHQPQHF	TGTGCCAGCAGCTTAGGGGGCCATCAGCCCCAGCATTTT
once	TRBD1	TRBV10-2	TRBJ1-1	CASKQGEWGFTEAFF	TGCGCCAGCAAACAGGGGGAATGGGGGTTCACTGAAGCTTTCTTT
.	.	TRBV9	TRBJ2-7	CASSVGVRGPSYEQYF	TGTGCCAGCAGCGTAGGAGTAAGGGGTCCATCCTACGAGCAGTACTTC
.	TRBD2	TRBV10-3	TRBJ2-3	CAIRVRGEGTQYF	TGTGCCATCAGAGTACGGGGGGAGGGTACGCAGTATTTT
.	TRBD1	TRBV7-9	TRBJ1-3	CASSLTTGGFSGNTIYF	TGTGCCAGCAGCCTTACGACAGGGGGCTTCTCTGGAAACACCATATATTTT
.	.	TRBV7-9	TRBJ2-7	CASSFVSAGERSYEQYF	TGTGCCAGCAGCTTCGTGAGTGCCGGGGAGCGCTCCTACGAGCAGTACTTC
.	.	TRBV4-1	TRBJ1-1	CASSQVLMNTEAFF	TGCGCCAGCAGCCAAGTCCTAATGAACACTGAAGCTTTCTTT
.	TRBD2	TRBV5-4	TRBJ2-7	CASSLVLAGKNEQYF	TGTGCCAGCAGCTTGGTACTAGCGGGAAAGAACGAGCAGTACTTC
.	TRBD1	TRBV19	TRBJ1-2	CASTLNRRDRYFGNGYTF	TGTGCCAGTACCCTCAACAGGAGGGACAGGTACTTCGGTAACGGCTACACCTTC
.	.	TRBV19	TRBJ2-3	CASSPPRAVRDTQYF	TGTGCCAGTTCCCCGCCCAGGGCGGTGAGAGATACGCAGTATTTT
once	.	TRBV19	TRBJ2-1	CASSIEFTDNEQFF	TGTGCCAGTAGTATAGAATTTACGGACAATGAGCAGTTCTTC
once	TRBD2	TRBV4-1	TRBJ2-7	CASSQGTSGRPLAYEQYF	TGCGCCAGCAGCCAAGGGACTAGCGGGAGGCCCCTCGCCTACGAGCAGTACTTC
.	.	TRBV30	TRBJ1-1	CARGVPGPEAFF	TGTGCCCGAGGAGTACCAGGGCCTGAAGCTTTCTTT
.	TRBD1	TRBV18	TRBJ2-7	CASSPQGTGINEQYF	TGTGCCAGCTCACCCCAGGGGACAGGGATCAACGAGCAGTACTTC
.	.	TRBV29-1	TRBJ2-1	CSVEPRGLPNEQFF	TGCAGCGTTGAGCCCCGGGGACTTCCCAATGAGCAGTTCTTC
.	.	TRBV2	TRBJ2-2	CASSEVIGAAGELFF	TGTGCCAGCAGTGAAGTTATAGGGGCGGCCGGGGAGCTGTTTTTT
.	.	TRBV27	TRBJ2-4	CASSLKPVGLSRDIQYF	TGTGCCAGCAGTTTAAAGCCCGTGGGACTTTCTAGGGACATTCAGTACTTC
.	.	TRBV6-5	TRBJ2-5	CASSYTRAAVTQYF	TGTGCCAGCAGTTACACCAGGGCCGCCGTGACCCAGTACTTC
.	TRBD2	TRBV7-2	TRBJ2-3	CASSLRSGRRVDTQYF	TGTGCCAGCAGCTTACGGAGCGGGAGGAGGGTGGATACGCAGTATTTT
.	TRBD1	TRBV6-1	TRBJ1-2	CASSATRDRIFYGYTF	TGTGCCAGCAGTGCTACCCGGGACAGGATCTTCTATGGCTACACCTTC
.	.	TRBV10-3	TRBJ1-2	CAISFPAPGTDANYGYTF	TGTGCCATCAGTTTTCCAGCCCCCGGGACTGACGCTAACTATGGCTACACCTTC
.	TRBD1	TRBV29-1	TRBJ1-4	CSVSTGGQGEKLFF	TGCAGCGTATCAACAGGGGGCCAGGGGGAAAAACTGTTTTTT
once	TRBD1	TRBV15	TRBJ2-2	CATSSPRGTGGPGNTGELFF	TGTGCCACCAGCAGCCCACGTGGGACAGGGGGACCGGGCAACACCGGGGAGCTGTTTTTT
.	.	TRBV21-1	TRBJ1-1	CASSPGVNTEAFF	TGTGCCAGCAGCCCGGGAGTGAACACTGAAGCTTTCTTT
.	TRBD2	TRBV5-4	TRBJ2-7	CASSASGRIYEQYF	TGTGCCAGCAGCGCTAGCGGGAGAATTTACGAGCAGTACTTC
.	TRBD2	TRBV19	TRBJ2-2	CASSRGGTTGELFF	TGTGCCAGTAGTCGCGGGGGTACCACCGGGGAGCTGTTTTTT
.	TRBD2	TRBV2	TRBJ2-1	CASTETSGGVTSYNEQFF	TGTGCCAGCACCGAGACTAGCGGGGGGGTTACCTCCTACAATGAGCAGTTCTTC
.	TRBD1	TRBV19	TRBJ2-7	CASSVGQGPPYEQYF	TGTGCCAGTAGTGTCGGACAGGGACCCCCCTACGAGCAGTACTTC
.	TRBD2	TRBV6-1	TRBJ2-1	CASSDRTSGRGLSGEQFF	TGTGCCAGCAGTGATCGGACTAGCGGGCGGGGTCTCAGTGGTGAGCAGTTCTTC
.	TRBD1	TRBV23-1	TRBJ2-5	CASSQPDRGLETQYF	TGCGCCAGCAGTCAACCCGACAGGGGTTTGGAGACCCAGTACTTC
few	.	TRBV6-5	TRBJ1-5	CASSSPNQPQHF	TGTGCCAGCAGTTCTCCTAATCAGCCCCAGCATTTT
.	.	TRBV7-7	TRBJ2-5	CASSSNGKETQYF	TGTGCCAGCAGCTCCAACGGGAAAGAGACCCAGTACTTC
once	TRBD1	TRBV14	TRBJ1-2	CASSQEERTGDHYGYTF	TGTGCCAGCAGCCAAGAAGAAAGGACAGGGGATCACTATGGCTACACCTTC